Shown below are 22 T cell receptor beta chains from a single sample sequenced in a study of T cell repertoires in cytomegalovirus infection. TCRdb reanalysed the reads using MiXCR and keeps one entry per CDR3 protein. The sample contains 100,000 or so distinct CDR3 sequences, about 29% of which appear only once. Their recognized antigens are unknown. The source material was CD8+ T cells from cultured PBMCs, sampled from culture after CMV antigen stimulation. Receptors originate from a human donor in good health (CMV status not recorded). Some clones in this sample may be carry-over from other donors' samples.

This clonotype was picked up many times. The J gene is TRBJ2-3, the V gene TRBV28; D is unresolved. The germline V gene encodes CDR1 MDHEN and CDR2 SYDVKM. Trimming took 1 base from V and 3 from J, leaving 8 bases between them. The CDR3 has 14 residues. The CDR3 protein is CASSLLASTDTQYF. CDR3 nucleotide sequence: TGTGCCAGCAGTTTATTGGCATCAACAGATACGCAGTATTTT.

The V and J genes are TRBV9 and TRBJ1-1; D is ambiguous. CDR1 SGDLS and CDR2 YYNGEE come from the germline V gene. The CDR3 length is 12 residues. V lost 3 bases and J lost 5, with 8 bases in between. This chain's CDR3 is CASSAWMTEAFF. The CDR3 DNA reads TGTGCCAGCAGCGCCTGGATGACTGAAGCTTTCTTT.

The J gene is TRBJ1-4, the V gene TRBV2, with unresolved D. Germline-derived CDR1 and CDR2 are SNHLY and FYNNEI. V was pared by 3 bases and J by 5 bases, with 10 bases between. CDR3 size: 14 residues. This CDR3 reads CASSDSMGNEKLFF. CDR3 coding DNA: TGTGCCAGCAGTGACTCCATGGGGAATGAAAAACTGTTTTTT.

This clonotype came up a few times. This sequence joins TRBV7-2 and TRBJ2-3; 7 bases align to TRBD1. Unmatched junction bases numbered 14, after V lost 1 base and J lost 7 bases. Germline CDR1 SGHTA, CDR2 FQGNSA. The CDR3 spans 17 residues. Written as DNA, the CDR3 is TGTGCCAGCAGCTTAGACTTTCGGGACAGTTTTATATATACGCAGTATTTT. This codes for CASSLDFRDSFIYTQYF. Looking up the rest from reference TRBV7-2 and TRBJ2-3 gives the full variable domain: GAGVSQSPSNKVTEKGKDVELRCDPISGHTALYWYRQSLGQGLEFLIYFQGNSAPDKSGLPSDRFSAERTGGSVSTLTIQRTQQEDSAVYLCASSLDFRDSFIYTQYFGPGTRLTVL.

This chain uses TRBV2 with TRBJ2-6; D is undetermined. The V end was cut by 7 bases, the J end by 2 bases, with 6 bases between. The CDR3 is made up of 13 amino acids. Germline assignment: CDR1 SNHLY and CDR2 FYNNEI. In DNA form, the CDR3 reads TGTGCCAGCACTGATACTGGGGCCAACGTCCTGACTTTC. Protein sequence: CASTDTGANVLTF.

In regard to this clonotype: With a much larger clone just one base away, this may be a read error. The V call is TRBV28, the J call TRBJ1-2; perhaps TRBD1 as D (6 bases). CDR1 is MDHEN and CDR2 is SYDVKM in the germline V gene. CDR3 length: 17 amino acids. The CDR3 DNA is TGTGCCAGCAGTTCCAACTACCCGGACAGACCTAACTTTGGCTACACCTTC. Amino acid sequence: CASSSNYPDRPNFGYTF.

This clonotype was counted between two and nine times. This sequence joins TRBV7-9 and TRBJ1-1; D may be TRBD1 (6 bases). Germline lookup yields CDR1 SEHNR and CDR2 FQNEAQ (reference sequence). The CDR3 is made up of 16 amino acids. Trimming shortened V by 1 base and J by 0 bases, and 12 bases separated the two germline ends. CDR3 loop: CASSLGGARLNTEAFF. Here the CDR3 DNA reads TGTGCCAGCAGCTTAGGGGGGGCAAGATTGAACACTGAAGCTTTCTTT.

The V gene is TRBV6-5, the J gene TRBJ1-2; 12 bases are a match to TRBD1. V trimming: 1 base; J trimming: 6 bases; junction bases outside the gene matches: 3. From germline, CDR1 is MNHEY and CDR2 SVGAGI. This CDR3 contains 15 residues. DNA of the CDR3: TGTGCCAGCAGTTACTGGGACAGGGGGCCGGATGGCTACACCTTC. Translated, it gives CASSYWDRGPDGYTF.

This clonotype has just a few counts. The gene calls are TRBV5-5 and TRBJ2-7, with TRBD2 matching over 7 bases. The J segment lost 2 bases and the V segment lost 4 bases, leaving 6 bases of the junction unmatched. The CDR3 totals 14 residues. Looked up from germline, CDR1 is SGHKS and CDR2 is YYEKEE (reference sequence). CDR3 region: CASSPVAGAYEQYF. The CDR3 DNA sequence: TGTGCCAGCAGCCCCGTTGCGGGGGCCTACGAGCAGTACTTC.

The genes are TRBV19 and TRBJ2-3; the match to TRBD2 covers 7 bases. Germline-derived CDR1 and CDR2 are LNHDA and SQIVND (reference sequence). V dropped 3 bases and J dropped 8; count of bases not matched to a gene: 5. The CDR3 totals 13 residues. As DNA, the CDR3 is TGTGCCAGTAGTATGTCGACGGGAGGTACGCAGTATTTT. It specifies CASSMSTGGTQYF.

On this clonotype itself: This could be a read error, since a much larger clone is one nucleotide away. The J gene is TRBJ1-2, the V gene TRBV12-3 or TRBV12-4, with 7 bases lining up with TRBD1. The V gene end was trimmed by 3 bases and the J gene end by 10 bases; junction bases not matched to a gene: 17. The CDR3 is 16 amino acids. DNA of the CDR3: TGTGCCAGCAGTTTCTCCCTGGCAGGGGGTAAGGATGACTACACCTTC. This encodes CASSFSLAGGKDDYTF.

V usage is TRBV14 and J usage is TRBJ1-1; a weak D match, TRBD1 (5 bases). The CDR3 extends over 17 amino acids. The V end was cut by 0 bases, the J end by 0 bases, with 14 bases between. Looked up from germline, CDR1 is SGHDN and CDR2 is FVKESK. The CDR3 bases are TGTGCCAGCAGCCAAGATGAGGGAGGGGCCATGAACACTGAAGCTTTCTTT. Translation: CASSQDEGGAMNTEAFF. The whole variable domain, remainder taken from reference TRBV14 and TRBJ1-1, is EAGVTQFPSHSVIEKGQTVTLRCDPISGHDNLYWYRRVMGKEIKFLLHFVKESKQDESGMPNNRFLAERTGGTYSTLKVQPAELEDSGVYFCASSQDEGGAMNTEAFFGQGTRLTVV.

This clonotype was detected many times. CDR3 in DNA: TGTGCCAGCAGCCCGGTTGACGGAGAAGCTTTCTTT. This codes for CASSPVDGEAFF. The chain is built from TRBV7-9 and TRBJ1-1, with D unresolved. The CDR3 loop spans 12 amino acids. CDR1 SEHNR and CDR2 FQNEAQ come from the germline V gene (reference sequence). V gave up 5 bases and J gave up 8 bases, with 12 bases separating them.

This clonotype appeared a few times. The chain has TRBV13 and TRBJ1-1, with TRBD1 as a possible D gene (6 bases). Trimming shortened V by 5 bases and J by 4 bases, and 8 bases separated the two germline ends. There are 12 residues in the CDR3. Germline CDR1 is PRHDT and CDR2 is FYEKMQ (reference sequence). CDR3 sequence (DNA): TGTGCCAGCAGCCAACAGGGCACTGAAGCTTTCTTT. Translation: CASSQQGTEAFF.

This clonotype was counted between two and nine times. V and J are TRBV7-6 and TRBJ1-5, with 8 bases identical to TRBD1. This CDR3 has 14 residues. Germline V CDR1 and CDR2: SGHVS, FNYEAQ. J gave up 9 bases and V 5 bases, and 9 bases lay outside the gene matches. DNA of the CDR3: TGTGCCAGCAGCCCGGACAGGGTCACTCCGCCCCAGCATTTT. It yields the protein CASSPDRVTPPQHF. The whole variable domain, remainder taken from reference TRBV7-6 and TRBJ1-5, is GAGVSQSPRYKVTKRGQDVALRCDPISGHVSLYWYRQALGQGPEFLTYFNYEAQQDKSGLPNDRFSAERPEGSISTLTIQRTEQRDSAMYRCASSPDRVTPPQHFGDGTRLSIL.

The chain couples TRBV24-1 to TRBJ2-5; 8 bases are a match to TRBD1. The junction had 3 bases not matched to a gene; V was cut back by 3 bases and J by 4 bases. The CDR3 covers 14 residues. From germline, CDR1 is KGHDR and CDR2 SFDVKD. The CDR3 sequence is CATSDTGGRETQYF. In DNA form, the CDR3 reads TGTGCCACCAGTGATACAGGGGGGAGAGAGACCCAGTACTTC.

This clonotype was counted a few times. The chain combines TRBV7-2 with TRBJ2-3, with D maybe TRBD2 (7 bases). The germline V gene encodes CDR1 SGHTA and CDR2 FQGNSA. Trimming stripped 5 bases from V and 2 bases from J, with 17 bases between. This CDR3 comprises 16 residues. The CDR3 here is CASSLGAGAFTDTQYF. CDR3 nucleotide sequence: TGTGCCAGCAGCCTCGGGGCGGGGGCCTTCACAGATACGCAGTATTTT.

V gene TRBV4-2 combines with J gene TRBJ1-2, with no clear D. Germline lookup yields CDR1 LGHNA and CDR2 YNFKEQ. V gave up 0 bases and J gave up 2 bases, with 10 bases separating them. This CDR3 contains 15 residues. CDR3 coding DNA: TGTGCCAGCAGCCAAGATCGTGAACGGAACTATGGCTACACCTTC. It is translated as CASSQDRERNYGYTF.

The CDR3 coding sequence is TGTGCCAGCTCACCAGGGGAGACCCAGTACTTC. Translating gives CASSPGETQYF. The chain employs TRBV18 and TRBJ2-5, with D unclear. The CDR3 covers 11 residues. CDR1 is KGHSH and CDR2 is LQKENI in the germline V gene. V lost 2 bases, J lost 5 bases, and 3 bases lay in between.

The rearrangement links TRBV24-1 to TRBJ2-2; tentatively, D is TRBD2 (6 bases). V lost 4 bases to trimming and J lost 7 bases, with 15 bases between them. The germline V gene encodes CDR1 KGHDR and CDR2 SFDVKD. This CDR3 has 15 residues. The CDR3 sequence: CATSETRLGVGELFF. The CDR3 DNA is TGTGCCACCAGTGAGACCCGACTAGGGGTCGGGGAGCTGTTTTTT.

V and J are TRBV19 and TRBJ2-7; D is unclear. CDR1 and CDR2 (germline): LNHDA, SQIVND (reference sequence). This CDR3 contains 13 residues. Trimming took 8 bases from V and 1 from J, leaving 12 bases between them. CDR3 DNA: TGTGCCAGTTCGGCAGGCAGATCCTACGAGCAGTACTTC. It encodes CASSAGRSYEQYF. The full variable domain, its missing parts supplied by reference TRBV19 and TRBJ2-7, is DGGITQSPKYLFRKEGQNVTLSCEQNLNHDAMYWYRQDPGQGLRLIYYSQIVNDFQKGDIAEGYSVSREKKESFPLTVTSAQKNPTAFYLCASSAGRSYEQYFGPGTRLTVT.

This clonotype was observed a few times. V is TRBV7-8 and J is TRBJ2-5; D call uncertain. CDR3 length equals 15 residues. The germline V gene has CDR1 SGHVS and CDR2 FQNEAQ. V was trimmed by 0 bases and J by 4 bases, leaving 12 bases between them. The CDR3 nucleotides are TGTGCCAGCAGCTTAGCCCAATATGGGTTAGAGACCCAGTACTTC. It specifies CASSLAQYGLETQYF.